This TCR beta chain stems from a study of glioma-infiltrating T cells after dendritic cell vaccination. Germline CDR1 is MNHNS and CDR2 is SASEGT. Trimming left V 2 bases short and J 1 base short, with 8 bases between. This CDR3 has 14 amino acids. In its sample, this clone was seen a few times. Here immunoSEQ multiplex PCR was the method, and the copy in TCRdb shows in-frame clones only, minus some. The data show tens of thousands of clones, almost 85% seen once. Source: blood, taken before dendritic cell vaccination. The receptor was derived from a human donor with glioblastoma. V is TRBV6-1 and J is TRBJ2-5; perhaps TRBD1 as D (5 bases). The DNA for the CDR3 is TGTGCCAGCAGTGAATGGCAGGGCCAAGAGACCCAGTACTTC. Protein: CASSEWQGQETQYF.